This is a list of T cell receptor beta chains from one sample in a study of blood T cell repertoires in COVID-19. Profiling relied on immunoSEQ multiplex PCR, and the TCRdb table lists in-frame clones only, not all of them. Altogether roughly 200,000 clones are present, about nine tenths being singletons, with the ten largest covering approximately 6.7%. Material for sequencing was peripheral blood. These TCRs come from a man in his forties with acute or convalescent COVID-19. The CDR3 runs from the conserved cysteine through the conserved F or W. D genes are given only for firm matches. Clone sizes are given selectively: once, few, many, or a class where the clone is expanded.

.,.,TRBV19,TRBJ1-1,CASRGRSGDMNTEAFF,TGTGCCAGTAGGGGGAGGTCAGGCGACATGAACACTGAAGCTTTCTTT
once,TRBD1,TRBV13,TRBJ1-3,CASSDTTGTVSSGNTIYF,TGTGCCAGCAGCGACACCACAGGGACAGTCAGCTCTGGAAACACCATATATTTT
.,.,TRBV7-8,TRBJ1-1,CASSLDYTGLNTEAFF,TGTGCCAGCAGCTTAGATTACACGGGGTTGAACACTGAAGCTTTCTTT
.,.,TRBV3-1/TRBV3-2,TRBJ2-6,CASSLGGKDSGANVLTF,TGTGCCAGCAGCCTCGGGGGAAAGGACTCTGGGGCCAACGTCCTGACTTTC
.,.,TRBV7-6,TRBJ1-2,CASSSQVNDRSGYTF,TGTGCCAGCAGCTCCCAAGTAAACGACAGGAGTGGCTACACCTTC
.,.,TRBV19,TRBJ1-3,CATGPGVGGNTIYF,TGTGCCACCGGCCCCGGAGTGGGTGGAAACACCATATATTTT
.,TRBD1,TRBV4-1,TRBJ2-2,CASSQGTGVGGELFF,TGCGCCAGCAGCCAAGGGACAGGGGTTGGCGGGGAGCTGTTTTTT
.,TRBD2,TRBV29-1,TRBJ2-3,CSVETTSGGANTDTQYF,TGCAGCGTTGAAACGACTAGCGGGGGGGCTAACACAGATACGCAGTATTTT
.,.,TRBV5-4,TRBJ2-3,CASSSGGSTDTQYF,TGTGCCAGCAGCTCGGGTGGGAGCACAGATACGCAGTATTTT
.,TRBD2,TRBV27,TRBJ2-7,CASSAGGGRWYEQYF,TGTGCCAGCAGTGCGGGAGGGGGCAGGTGGTACGAGCAGTACTTC